The 30 T cell receptor beta chains below were found in one sample sequenced in a study of T cells in Graves' hyperthyroidism and ophthalmopathy. RNA transcripts gave rise to amplified TCR beta CDR3 regions. The study used the HTBI primer set for a first-round RT-PCR of the TCR CDR3. A single record per CDR3 protein comes from TCRdb applying MiXCR to the multiplex PCR reads. Of about 640,000 distinct CDR3 sequences listed, more than 14% were seen once; the top ten hold around 13%. Sequencing used blood. The receptors here all came from a woman aged 45 to 65 with Graves' ophthalmopathy.

The chain links TRBV19 to TRBJ2-2, with D perhaps matching TRBD2 (7 bases). V lost 5 bases to trimming and J lost 5 bases, with 18 bases between them. Germline V gene lookup returns CDR1 LNHDA and CDR2 SQIVND (reference sequence). The CDR3 spans 16 residues. The CDR3 sequence is CASSPLGGGTTGELFF. The CDR3 DNA reads as TGTGCCAGTAGTCCCCTGGGAGGGGGGACGACCGGGGAGCTGTTTTTT.

There are many counts of this clonotype. The rearrangement uses TRBV27 and TRBJ2-7; 8 bases line up with TRBD2. The CDR3 sequence is 13 residues long. With 8 bases clipped from V and 5 bases from J, the junction kept 8 bases outside the gene matches. The germline gives CDR1 MNHEY, CDR2 SMNVEV (reference sequence). The CDR3 sequence: CASLQAGAHEQYF. The DNA for the CDR3 is TGTGCCAGCCTCCAAGCGGGAGCCCACGAGCAGTACTTC.

This clonotype was seen at least ten times. This CDR3 is CASSPEARYNEQFF. DNA of the CDR3: TGTGCCAGCAGCCCAGAAGCTAGATACAATGAGCAGTTCTTC. The chain links TRBV7-3 to TRBJ2-1; D is unclear. CDR3 size: 14 residues. The V end was cut by 5 bases, the J end by 4 bases, with 12 bases between. Germline V gene lookup returns CDR1 SGHTA and CDR2 FQGTGA. Together with reference TRBV7-3 and TRBJ2-1, the CDR3 gives the full variable domain: GAGVSQTPSNKVTEKGKYVELRCDPISGHTALYWYRQSLGQGPEFLIYFQGTGAADDSGLPNDRFFAVRPEGSVSTLKIQRTERGDSAVYLCASSPEARYNEQFFGPGTRLTVL.

This clonotype has just a few counts. The chain combines TRBV6-1 with TRBJ2-3; no definite D call. Germline V gives CDR1 MNHNS, CDR2 SASEGT. This CDR3 has 15 residues. Trimming took 6 bases from V and 4 from J, leaving 17 bases between them. The CDR3 spells CASSLLGSVADTQYF. The DNA of the CDR3 is TGTGCCAGCAGCCTTCTAGGTTCCGTAGCAGATACGCAGTATTTT.

This clonotype was picked up a small number of times. The rearrangement uses TRBV7-8 and TRBJ1-5; 9 nucleotides match TRBD1. Germline assignment: CDR1 SGHVS and CDR2 FQNEAQ. CDR3 size: 18 residues. The V gene end was trimmed by 3 bases and the J gene end by 6 bases; junction bases not matched to a gene: 15. This CDR3 is CASSFSSIQGAGGQPQHF. The CDR3, as DNA: TGTGCCAGCAGCTTTAGCTCTATACAGGGGGCGGGTGGTCAGCCCCAGCATTTT.

This clonotype was counted at least ten times. The CDR3 bases are TGTGCCAGCTCAGCCACCCCCCAAGAGACCCAGTACTTC. Translating it yields CASSATPQETQYF. The chain joins TRBV18 to TRBJ2-5, with D uncertain. This CDR3 comprises 13 residues. Germline CDR1 KGHSH, CDR2 LQKENI. Trimming removed 5 bases from V and 1 base from J, with 8 bases in between.

This clonotype was counted many times. The V and J genes are TRBV28 and TRBJ2-7; D gene uncertain. This CDR3 is 16 amino acids long. In germline, CDR1 is MDHEN, CDR2 SYDVKM. The germline V and J ends were trimmed by 3 bases and 3 bases, with 18 bases remaining between them. As DNA, the CDR3 is TGTGCCAGCAGTTTCGGACGTGACCCACAGATCTACGAGCAGTACTTC. Amino acid sequence: CASSFGRDPQIYEQYF.

This clonotype was detected ten times or more. The chain carries TRBV7-9 and TRBJ1-5; 9 bases line up with TRBD1. Germline assignment: CDR1 SEHNR and CDR2 FQNEAQ (reference sequence). The CDR3 spans 16 residues. J gave up 2 bases and V 5 bases, and 7 bases lay outside the gene matches. The CDR3 DNA follows: TGTGCCAGCAGCCCTCTGGGGGACAGGGGCAATCAGCCCCAGCATTTT. Translation gives CASSPLGDRGNQPQHF.

This clonotype was counted many times. The chain links TRBV28 to TRBJ2-5; 7 bases map to TRBD2. Germline V lookup: CDR1 MDHEN, CDR2 SYDVKM. With 3 bases clipped from V and 1 base from J, the junction kept 8 bases outside the gene matches. The CDR3 is 16 residues long. CDR3 sequence reads: CASSFRVGGIQETQYF. Here the CDR3 DNA reads TGTGCCAGCAGTTTTCGCGTGGGGGGGATCCAAGAGACCCAGTACTTC.

This clonotype appeared a few times. The rearrangement links TRBV12-3 or TRBV12-4 to TRBJ2-7, with 10 bases that match TRBD2. The V segment lost 6 bases and the J segment 0 bases; nucleotides outside the gene matches: 11. This CDR3 has 17 amino acids. The CDR3 DNA reads as TGTGCCAGCAGGGCCGGGACTAGCGCATTTTCCTCCTACGAGCAGTACTTC. It is translated as CASRAGTSAFSSYEQYF.

The rearrangement links TRBV2 to TRBJ2-5, with D maybe TRBD1 (6 bases). Germline CDR1 is SNHLY and CDR2 is FYNNEI. The ends were cut back, 2 bases at V and 7 bases at J, with 20 bases in the middle. The length of the CDR3 is 16 residues. CDR3 nucleotide sequence: TGTGCCAGCAGTGAATCCGGGAACAGGGCCTCGGGGACCCAGTACTTC. Translated: CASSESGNRASGTQYF.

This clonotype appeared many times. The chain has TRBV7-2 and TRBJ2-3; D ambiguous. The CDR3 loop spans 12 amino acids. V was shortened by 6 bases and J by 4 bases, with 8 bases between the two germline ends. Per germline, CDR1 SGHTA and CDR2 FQGNSA. CDR3 amino acids: CASRPGPDTQYF. CDR3 nucleotides: TGTGCCAGCAGACCCGGCCCAGATACGCAGTATTTT.

This chain uses TRBV28 with TRBJ2-6; D unresolved. V lost 2 bases and J lost 2, with 13 bases in between. Looked up from germline, CDR1 is MDHEN and CDR2 is SYDVKM. The CDR3 is 17 amino acids. The CDR3 region has the DNA TGTGCCAGCAGTTTAAATGGTTTAGAGGCTGGGGCCAACGTCCTGACTTTC. This gives the protein CASSLNGLEAGANVLTF.

This clonotype was seen ten or more times. The chain couples TRBV20-1 to TRBJ2-5; 7 bases match TRBD2. Trimming took 3 bases from V and 2 from J; bases not matched to a gene: 3. This CDR3 has 13 residues. CDR1 DFQATT and CDR2 SNEGSKA come from the germline V gene (reference sequence). The CDR3 DNA is TGCAGTGCTAGGCCTAGCGGACAAGAGACCCAGTACTTC. It codes for CSARPSGQETQYF.

This clonotype was observed many times. V is TRBV7-2 and J is TRBJ2-3, with D perhaps TRBD1 (5 bases). Trimming pared 2 bases from V and 5 bases from J, leaving 17 bases between. CDR1 SGHTA and CDR2 FQGNSA come from the germline V gene. This CDR3 region has 16 residues. CDR3 nucleotide sequence: TGTGCCAGCAGCTTATTGGGGCTAGGGGATCGAGATACGCAGTATTTT. It encodes CASSLLGLGDRDTQYF.

The V and J genes are TRBV9 and TRBJ2-2; 10 positions match TRBD2. CDR1 is SGDLS and CDR2 is YYNGEE in the germline V gene. This CDR3 has 18 residues. Trimming took 4 bases from V and 1 from J; bases not matched to a gene: 10. The CDR3 region is CASSPSVIAGGNTGELFF. CDR3 coding DNA: TGTGCCAGCAGCCCAAGCGTCATAGCGGGAGGGAACACCGGGGAGCTGTTTTTT.

This clonotype was seen just once. A clone one base away is much larger, so this may be a read error. V and J are TRBV2 and TRBJ1-6, with D unclear. From germline, CDR1 is SNHLY and CDR2 FYNNEI. The CDR3 has 13 amino acids. Trimming shortened V by 11 bases and J by 7 bases, and 15 bases separated the two germline ends. The CDR3 DNA reads TGTGCCGGCGGTTTACGGAAAAATTCACCCCTCCACTTT. Its translation: CAGGLRKNSPLHF. Supplemented by reference TRBV2 and TRBJ1-6, the full variable domain reads EPEVTQTPSHQVTQMGQEVILRCVPISNHLYFYWYRQILGQKVEFLVSFYNNEISEKSEIFDDQFSVERPDGSNFTLKIRSTKLEDSAMYFCAGGLRKNSPLHFGNGTRLTVT.

This clonotype came up many times. The gene calls are TRBV11-3 and TRBJ2-1, with D possibly TRBD2 on 6 matching bases. This CDR3 is built from 15 residues. Germline V lookup: CDR1 SGHNT, CDR2 YENEEA. V was shortened by 7 bases and J by 0 bases, with 13 bases between the two germline ends. CDR3 DNA: TGTGCCAGCAAGTCCGACGGGAGCTCCTACAATGAGCAGTTCTTC. This gives the protein CASKSDGSSYNEQFF.

This clonotype was counted many times. This chain links TRBV5-1 with TRBJ2-7, with a weak D call TRBD2 (6 bases). Germline CDR1 reads SGHRS; CDR2 reads YFSETQ. CDR3 length: 14 amino acids. With 4 bases removed from V and 3 bases from J, the gap between germline ends came to 14 bases. The CDR3 loop is CASSTAGRSYEQYF. The CDR3 DNA reads TGCGCCAGCAGCACCGCGGGACGGAGCTACGAGCAGTACTTC.

The chain combines TRBV2 with TRBJ2-2; the match to TRBD2 covers 14 bases. This CDR3 contains 16 residues. V gave up 7 bases and J gave up 6 bases; unmatched junction bases: 7. The germline gives CDR1 SNHLY, CDR2 FYNNEI. The CDR3 coding sequence is TGTGCCAGCACGGGACTAGCGGGAGTTAGTCCCGGGGAGCTGTTTTTT. Translation gives CASTGLAGVSPGELFF.

This clonotype was detected ten times or more. The chain uses TRBV27 and TRBJ2-7; 7 bases align to TRBD1. V trimming: 6 bases; J trimming: 4 bases; junction bases outside the gene matches: 9. CDR3 length: 14 amino acids. Germline V gives CDR1 MNHEY, CDR2 SMNVEV (reference sequence). The chain's CDR3 is CASSPKTGFYEQYF. The CDR3 DNA reads TGTGCCAGCAGCCCAAAGACAGGGTTTTACGAGCAGTACTTC.

This chain joins TRBV30 and TRBJ2-1; TRBD2 matches 8 bases. This CDR3 has 14 amino acids. Germline CDR1 reads GTSNPN; CDR2 reads SVGIG (reference sequence). Trimming removed 6 bases from V and 9 bases from J; junction bases left unmatched: 13. The CDR3 here is CACPLAGGRIEQFF. The DNA for the CDR3 is TGTGCCTGTCCCCTCGCGGGAGGCCGGATTGAGCAGTTCTTC.

This clonotype appeared a single time. V usage is TRBV20-1 and J usage is TRBJ2-1, with D possibly being TRBD2 (6 bases). CDR1 is DFQATT and CDR2 is SNEGSKA in the germline V gene (reference sequence). CDR3 length: 11 residues. V was cut by 1 base and J by 8 bases, with 6 bases left in between. CDR3 residues: CSARAGDEQFF. The CDR3 DNA reads TGCAGTGCTAGAGCGGGGGATGAGCAGTTCTTC.

This clonotype was seen a handful of times. The chain couples TRBV7-9 to TRBJ2-5; TRBD1 might be the D (6 bases). V was shortened by 3 bases and J by 5 bases, with 13 bases between the two germline ends. The CDR3 runs to 14 residues. Germline CDR1 reads SEHNR; CDR2 reads FQNEAQ (reference sequence). The CDR3 loop is CASSLVAGDETQYF. DNA for the CDR3: TGTGCCAGCAGCTTGGTGGCAGGGGACGAGACCCAGTACTTC.

This clonotype came up many times. The rearrangement joins TRBV28 to TRBJ1-5, with D uncertain. This CDR3 comprises 16 residues. V lost 5 bases and J 0 bases, leaving 14 bases between the germline ends. Germline-derived CDR1 and CDR2 are MDHEN and SYDVKM. CDR3 loop: CASSILGTLSNQPQHF. The CDR3 DNA sequence: TGTGCCAGCAGTATCCTCGGAACCCTTAGCAATCAGCCCCAGCATTTT. Looking up the rest from reference TRBV28 and TRBJ1-5 gives the full variable domain: DVKVTQSSRYLVKRTGEKVFLECVQDMDHENMFWYRQDPGLGLRLIYFSYDVKMKEKGDIPEGYSVSREKKERFSLILESASTNQTSMYLCASSILGTLSNQPQHFGDGTRLSIL.

This clonotype was counted at least ten times. CDR3 DNA: TGTGCCAGCTCACTCGTCGACAGGGTAAGCAATCAGCCCCAGCATTTT. This encodes CASSLVDRVSNQPQHF. The gene calls are TRBV18 and TRBJ1-5, with TRBD1 matching over 7 bases. CDR3 length equals 16 residues. Germline CDR1 KGHSH, CDR2 LQKENI. J gave up 1 base and V 4 bases, and 7 bases lay outside the gene matches.

The chain employs TRBV24-1 and TRBJ2-2, with D possibly matching TRBD2 (5 bases). Germline CDR1 is KGHDR and CDR2 is SFDVKD. The CDR3 runs to 14 residues. The V end was cut by 6 bases, the J end by 1 base, with 8 bases between. For the CDR3, the DNA is TGTGCCACCAGTATCGGACTGAACACCGGGGAGCTGTTTTTT. This translates into CATSIGLNTGELFF.

This clonotype was found many times. The chain combines TRBV27 with TRBJ2-7; D ambiguous. This CDR3 region has 14 residues. V dropped 0 bases and J dropped 2 bases, with 8 bases sitting between them. Germline assignment: CDR1 MNHEY and CDR2 SMNVEV (reference sequence). CDR3 DNA: TGTGCCAGCAGTTTATCAGTCGGACCCTACGAGCAGTACTTC. This encodes CASSLSVGPYEQYF.

This clonotype was detected many times. The rearrangement joins TRBV28 to TRBJ1-5, with 7 bases that match TRBD1. CDR1 and CDR2 from the germline V gene are MDHEN and SYDVKM. This CDR3 is 15 amino acids long. The V segment lost 5 bases and the J segment 5 bases; nucleotides outside the gene matches: 9. The CDR3 loop reads CASSPGTAQYQPQHF. In nucleotides, the CDR3 is TGTGCCAGCAGTCCGGGGACAGCACAATATCAGCCCCAGCATTTT.

This clonotype has at least ten counts. The chain carries TRBV5-1 and TRBJ2-7; D is possibly TRBD1 or TRBD2 (5 bases each). There are 15 residues in the CDR3. Trimming left V 0 bases short and J 3 bases short, with 13 bases between. Germline-derived CDR1 and CDR2 are SGHRS and YFSETQ. CDR3 in amino acids: CASSLEPGGNYEQYF. The CDR3 DNA sequence: TGCGCCAGCAGCTTGGAACCTGGGGGTAACTACGAGCAGTACTTC.